These 22 T cell receptor beta chains share one sample of origin, sequenced in a study of neurological immune-mediated disorders. TCRdb re-analysed the 5' RACE reads in MiXCR, keeping a single row per CDR3 protein. The profile shows about 55,000 distinct CDR3 sequences, around 24% of them singletons. Time point defined: technical triplicate 2. What was sequenced was PBMCs. The receptors here all came from a man between 60 and 70 years old with HTLV-1-associated myelopathy (HAM/TSP).

The chain is built from TRBV5-1 and TRBJ1-1; D is perhaps TRBD1 (6 bases). This CDR3 spans 14 amino acids. Germline CDR1 reads SGHRS; CDR2 reads YFSETQ. V lost 0 bases and J lost 8, with 14 bases in between. For the CDR3, the DNA is TGCGCCAGCAGCTTGGCCGGGGGGCGTCGGGAAGCTTTCTTT. Protein: CASSLAGGRREAFF.

Ten or more counts support this clonotype. The genes are TRBV20-1 and TRBJ1-3, with D hard to call. With 3 bases removed from V and 2 bases from J, the gap between germline ends came to 14 bases. The length of the CDR3 is 15 residues. Per germline, CDR1 DFQATT and CDR2 SNEGSKA (reference sequence). This chain's CDR3 is CSARAKGRAGNTIYF. CDR3 nucleotide sequence: TGCAGTGCTAGGGCAAAGGGAAGGGCTGGAAACACCATATATTTT.

This chain connects TRBV6-2 or TRBV6-3 to TRBJ2-3; D uncertain. Per germline, CDR1 MNHEY and CDR2 SVGEGT. Trimming removed 8 bases at V and 2 bases at J, with 8 bases between. The CDR3 is made up of 12 amino acids. This CDR3 reads CASRDFTDTQYF. The CDR3 nucleotides read TGTGCCAGCCGCGATTTCACAGATACGCAGTATTTT.

This clonotype was seen many times. This chain joins TRBV20-1 and TRBJ1-1; D gene unclear. The germline CDR1 and CDR2 sequences are DFQATT and SNEGSKA (reference sequence). The CDR3 sequence is 14 residues long. Between the trimmed V and J ends, which lost 3 bases and 2 bases, there was a span of 13 bases. CDR3 coding DNA: TGCAGTGCTAGGGGAGACACTCAAAACACTGAAGCTTTCTTT. This translates into CSARGDTQNTEAFF.

This clonotype appeared many times. The chain carries TRBV18 and TRBJ1-2, with a tentative D call TRBD1 (5 bases). Trimming pared 0 bases from V and 0 bases from J, leaving 14 bases between. CDR1 and CDR2 (germline): KGHSH, LQKENI. This CDR3 is built from 17 residues. CDR3 sequence (DNA): TGTGCCAGCTCACCACCGGGACTGAGGGGAGCTAACTATGGCTACACCTTC. As protein: CASSPPGLRGANYGYTF.

This clonotype was counted between two and nine times. The CDR3 loop is CASSSAQGVNTEAFF. CDR3 DNA sequence: TGTGCCAGTAGTTCGGCACAGGGGGTGAACACTGAAGCTTTCTTT. The chain uses TRBV19 and TRBJ1-1; 8 nucleotides align to TRBD1. This CDR3 spans 15 amino acids. Germline lookup yields CDR1 LNHDA and CDR2 SQIVND (reference sequence). Trimming cost V 5 bases and J 0 bases; bases outside gene matches: 5.

The chain is built from TRBV25-1 and TRBJ2-1, with 7 bases lining up with TRBD2. The CDR3 has 13 amino acids. The ends lost 2 bases at V and 7 bases at J; junction bases unmatched: 2. Germline-derived CDR1 and CDR2 are MGHDK and SYGVNS. CDR3 amino acids: CASSEAGANEQFF. CDR3 nucleotide sequence: TGTGCCAGCAGTGAAGCGGGAGCTAATGAGCAGTTCTTC.

This clonotype has a count of ten or more. The chain recombines TRBV3-1 with TRBJ2-7; perhaps TRBD2 as D (6 bases). The CDR3 length is 15 residues. Trimming removed 4 bases from V and 2 bases from J, with 15 bases in between. Germline V gene data show CDR1 as LGHDT and CDR2 as YNNKEL (reference sequence). The CDR3 here is CASSLLFRETYEQYF. The CDR3 DNA sequence: TGTGCCAGCAGCCTTCTATTCCGGGAGACCTACGAGCAGTACTTC.

This clonotype was seen ten or more times. This chain joins TRBV4-2 and TRBJ2-7; perhaps TRBD1 as D (6 bases). CDR3 length: 14 amino acids. V lost 4 bases and J lost 0, with 10 bases in between. Germline assignment: CDR1 LGHNA and CDR2 YNFKEQ. The CDR3 loop reads CASSREDSSYEQYF. The CDR3 nucleotides read TGTGCCAGCAGCCGAGAGGACAGCTCCTACGAGCAGTACTTC.

For this clonotype: This may come from a read error, since a much larger clone is one base off. This chain joins TRBV5-1 and TRBJ2-5; 9 nucleotides align to TRBD2. The CDR3 is 15 residues long. Trimming at V came to 1 base and at J to 4 bases, leaving 5 bases not matched to a gene. Germline V gene data show CDR1 as SGHRS and CDR2 as YFSETQ. The CDR3, as DNA: TGCGCCAGCAGCTTGACATCGCGGGAGGGAGAGACCCAGTACTTC. Protein sequence: CASSLTSREGETQYF.

This clonotype was detected a few times. V gene TRBV7-9 combines with J gene TRBJ2-5; D gene uncertain. This CDR3 is built from 14 residues. Between the trimmed V and J ends, which lost 3 bases and 1 base, there was a span of 9 bases. Germline CDR1 and CDR2: SEHNR and FQNEAQ (reference sequence). The CDR3 region is CASSLSQLQETQYF. For the CDR3, the DNA is TGTGCCAGCAGCTTGTCCCAACTCCAAGAGACCCAGTACTTC.

CDR3 DNA: TGTGCCAGCAGCCAAGCGGGGCTCGAAGAGACCCAGTACTTC. Residues: CASSQAGLEETQYF. V usage is TRBV3-1 and J usage is TRBJ2-5; D possibly uses TRBD1 or TRBD2 (5 bases each). Looked up from germline, CDR1 is LGHDT and CDR2 is YNNKEL (reference sequence). V was pared by 1 base and J by 3 bases, with 9 bases between. CDR3 length: 14 amino acids.

This clonotype was counted at least ten times. The V gene is TRBV14, the J gene TRBJ1-4; TRBD1 aligns across 8 bases. The length of the CDR3 is 14 residues. CDR1 is SGHDN, CDR2 FVKESK, per germline. V was pared by 3 bases and J by 7 bases, with 4 bases of the junction left unmatched. CDR3 sequence: CASSHKDRAEKLFF. CDR3 DNA: TGTGCCAGCAGCCACAAGGACAGGGCTGAAAAACTGTTTTTT.

This clonotype was counted only a few times. The chain carries TRBV19 and TRBJ1-1; no clear D. Per the germline V gene, CDR1 is LNHDA and CDR2 is SQIVND (reference sequence). The CDR3 is 12 residues long. V was trimmed by 6 bases and J by 6 bases, leaving 11 bases between them. CDR3 DNA sequence: TGTGCCAGTAGGGATCCCTTGGCTGAAGCTTTCTTT. Protein product: CASRDPLAEAFF.

This clonotype has a count of ten or more. The chain couples TRBV27 to TRBJ2-3; TRBD1 matches at 9 bases. The CDR3 is 15 amino acids. Germline assignment: CDR1 MNHEY and CDR2 SMNVEV (reference sequence). V lost 1 base to trimming and J lost 3 bases; unmatched junction nucleotides: 2. This CDR3 reads CASSLLGQGTDTQYF. Here the CDR3 DNA reads TGTGCCAGCAGTTTATTGGGACAGGGTACAGATACGCAGTATTTT.

This clonotype was detected ten times or more. The chain carries TRBV2 and TRBJ1-1; D ambiguous. Germline assignment: CDR1 SNHLY and CDR2 FYNNEI. Trimming removed 4 bases from V and 5 bases from J, with 20 bases in between. This CDR3 region has 16 residues. CDR3 DNA sequence: TGTGCCAGCAGTGGGGTCCTCATGGGTTGGCAAACTGAAGCTTTCTTT. It translates to CASSGVLMGWQTEAFF.

This clonotype was counted ten times or more. The chain combines TRBV28 with TRBJ2-5; TRBD1 might be the D (6 bases). The CDR3 covers 14 residues. Trimming stripped 4 bases from V and 5 bases from J, with 14 bases between. From germline, CDR1 is MDHEN and CDR2 SYDVKM. The CDR3, as DNA: TGTGCCAGCAGTTCCCTTGGGGGCGGTGAGACCCAGTACTTC. It codes for CASSSLGGGETQYF.

The genes are TRBV27 and TRBJ2-7; D is unresolved. The CDR3 totals 14 residues. The ends were cut back, 1 base at V and 5 bases at J, with 12 bases in the middle. Germline V gives CDR1 MNHEY, CDR2 SMNVEV (reference sequence). This CDR3 is CASSLYYRLNEQYF. The CDR3 nucleotides read TGTGCCAGCAGTTTATATTACAGACTTAACGAGCAGTACTTC.

Many counts were recorded for this clonotype. The V and J genes are TRBV5-1 and TRBJ2-2, with 7 bases aligning to TRBD1. The ends lost 4 bases at V and 8 bases at J; junction bases unmatched: 14. From germline, CDR1 is SGHRS and CDR2 YFSETQ. The CDR3 has 16 amino acids. In nucleotides, the CDR3 is TGCGCCAGCAGCAAAGGACAGGCCGCAAAATTTGGGGAGCTGTTTTTT. Its translation: CASSKGQAAKFGELFF.

In this sample, this clonotype turned up many times. The chain links TRBV5-1 to TRBJ2-7; 10 bases agree with TRBD1. The germline V gene has CDR1 SGHRS and CDR2 YFSETQ. V shed 7 bases, J shed 1 base, and the junction held 5 bases outside the gene matches. The CDR3 is 14 amino acids. The DNA for the CDR3 is TGCGCCAGCCAGATGGGACAGGGGTCCTACGAGCAGTACTTC. This encodes CASQMGQGSYEQYF.

This clonotype rates as medium-sized. CDR3 loop: CSVTGVSGQPQHF. The CDR3 DNA reads TGCAGTGTTACAGGGGTTTCGGGGCAGCCCCAGCATTTT. This sequence joins TRBV20-1 and TRBJ1-5; TRBD1 matches 7 bases. This CDR3 is built from 13 residues. Germline lookup yields CDR1 DFQATT and CDR2 SNEGSKA (reference sequence). The J segment lost 7 bases and the V segment lost 7 bases, leaving 10 bases of the junction unmatched.

The sample holds many counts of this clonotype. This sequence joins TRBV6-1 and TRBJ1-2; 8 nucleotides line up with TRBD1. This CDR3 is built from 14 residues. Germline assignment: CDR1 MNHNS and CDR2 SASEGT. Trimming cost V 6 bases and J 3 bases; bases outside gene matches: 6. CDR3 sequence: CASRRAGGDYGYTF. Here the CDR3 DNA reads TGTGCCAGCAGGCGGGCAGGGGGCGACTATGGCTACACCTTC.